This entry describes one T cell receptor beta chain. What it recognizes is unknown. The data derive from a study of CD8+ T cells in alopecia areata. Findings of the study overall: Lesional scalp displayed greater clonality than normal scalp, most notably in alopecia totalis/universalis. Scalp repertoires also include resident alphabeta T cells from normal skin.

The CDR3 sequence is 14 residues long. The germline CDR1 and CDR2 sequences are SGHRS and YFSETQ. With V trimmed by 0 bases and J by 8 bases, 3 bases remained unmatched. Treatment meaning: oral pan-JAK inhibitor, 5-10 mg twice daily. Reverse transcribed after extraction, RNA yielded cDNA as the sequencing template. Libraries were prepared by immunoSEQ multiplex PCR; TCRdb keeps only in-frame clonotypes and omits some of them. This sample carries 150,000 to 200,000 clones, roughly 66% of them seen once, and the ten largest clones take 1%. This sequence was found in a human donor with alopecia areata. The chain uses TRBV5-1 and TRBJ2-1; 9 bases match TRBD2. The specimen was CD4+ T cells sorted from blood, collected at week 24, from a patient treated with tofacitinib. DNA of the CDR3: TGCGCCAGCAGCTTGGGCGGGGGGGCCGATGAGCAGTTCTTC. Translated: CASSLGGGADEQFF.